The 2 T cell receptor beta chains reported below all come from one sample, sequenced in a study of blood T cells in healthy people across ages. A J-beta primer mix and a sample-barcoded 5' primer were used in a second PCR of roughly 6 to 12 cycles. TCRdb reprocessed the 5' RACE reads with MiXCR, giving one entry per CDR3 protein. The sample has around 1,000,000 distinct CDR3 sequences, about 25% seen once. This sample was also put to use in a study of T cells of mothers and their children.

The material sequenced was blood. Receptors originate from a girl under 10 years old in good health.

The chain employs TRBV5-1 and TRBJ2-5; D is unclear. Germline CDR1 SGHRS, CDR2 YFSETQ. This CDR3 is 13 amino acids long. Trimming cost V 4 bases and J 1 base, with 8 bases left between them. CDR3 nucleotide sequence: TGCGCCAGCAGCCCCTATACCCAAGAGACCCAGTACTTC. Translating it yields CASSPYTQETQYF.

The chain carries TRBV20-1 and TRBJ2-1; 8 positions agree with TRBD2. TRBJ2-7 matches the DNA end more closely, so the J call is doubtful. There are 12 residues in the CDR3. CDR1 is DFQATT and CDR2 is SNEGSKA in the germline V gene (reference sequence). The CDR3 protein is CSASGLAYEQYF. The CDR3 nucleotides are TGCAGTGCTTCGGGACTAGCCTACGAGCAGTACTTC.